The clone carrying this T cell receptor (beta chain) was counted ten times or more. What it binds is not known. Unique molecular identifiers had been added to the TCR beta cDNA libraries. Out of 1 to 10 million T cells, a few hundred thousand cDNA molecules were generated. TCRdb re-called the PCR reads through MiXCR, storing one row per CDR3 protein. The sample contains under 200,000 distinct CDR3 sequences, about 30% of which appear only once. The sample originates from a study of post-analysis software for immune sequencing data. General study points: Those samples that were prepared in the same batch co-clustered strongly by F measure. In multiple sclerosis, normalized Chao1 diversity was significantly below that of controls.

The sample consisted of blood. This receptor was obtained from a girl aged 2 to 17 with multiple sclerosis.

The CDR3 DNA reads as TGTGCCAGCAGTTCTCATCAGGTGTCCCAAACCTACGAGCAGTACTTC. Translating it yields CASSSHQVSQTYEQYF. The chain recombines TRBV28 with TRBJ2-7, with D unclear. The germline V gene has CDR1 MDHEN and CDR2 SYDVKM. The CDR3 loop spans 16 amino acids. The V end lost 4 bases, the J end lost 2 bases, and 18 bases lay between the germline ends.